The T cell receptor beta chain described here comes from a study of T-cell reconstitution after alpha-beta-depleted transplantation in children. Preparation of the TCRbeta library used unique molecular identifiers. TCRdb used MiXCR to reprocess the PCR reads, holding one entry per CDR3 protein. The sample lists around 400,000 distinct CDR3 sequences; roughly a tenth were seen once. This CDR3 is 12 amino acids long. The germline V gene has CDR1 LGHNT and CDR2 FRNRAP. V dropped 7 bases and J dropped 5 bases, with 9 bases sitting between them. This clonotype was observed a handful of times. This specimen consisted of PBMCs from the stem cell graft donor, obtained from the stem cell graft. V gene TRBV12-5 combines with J gene TRBJ2-1; D is ambiguous. The sequence was collected from a human donor who donated a stem cell graft to a child with acute myeloid leukemia. The CDR3 sequence is CASAAANNEQFF. CDR3 nucleotides: TGTGCTAGTGCCGCGGCTAACAATGAGCAGTTCTTC.